One sample yielded the 21 T cell receptor beta chains listed below, sequenced in a study of T cell responses to AZD1222 COVID-19 vaccine. Using immunoSEQ multiplex PCR, the repertoire was profiled, and TCRdb retains in-frame clones only, with some absent. The sample holds some 98,000 clones, about nine tenths seen once. This material consisted of peripheral blood, taken 28 days after the second AZD1222 dose. The receptors were gathered from an adult who received the AZD1222 COVID-19 vaccine.

This clone is a singleton in its sample. This chain uses TRBV6-1 with TRBJ2-1; D is unclear. From germline, CDR1 is MNHNS and CDR2 SASEGT. The CDR3 has 14 amino acids. The V end lost 6 bases, the J end lost 9 bases, and 18 bases lay between the germline ends. The CDR3: CASSLQTARVEQFF. CDR3 sequence (DNA): TGTGCCAGCAGCCTCCAAACTGCCAGAGTTGAGCAGTTCTTC.

This chain uses TRBV7-9 with TRBJ2-7; TRBD2 might be the D (6 bases). This CDR3 has 14 amino acids. Germline CDR1 is SEHNR and CDR2 is FQNEAQ (reference sequence). Trimming shortened V by 5 bases and J by 7 bases, and 18 bases separated the two germline ends. CDR3 nucleotide sequence: TGTGCCAGCAGCGCCGACCGGGACTCGAGGGAGCAGTACTTC. Translating it yields CASSADRDSREQYF.

This chain links TRBV28 with TRBJ1-3, with 7 bases identical to TRBD1. Germline-derived CDR1 and CDR2 are MDHEN and SYDVKM. Trimming took 5 bases from V and 2 from J; bases not matched to a gene: 6. This CDR3 region has 15 residues. The DNA for the CDR3 is TGTGCCAGCAGTCCCCAGGGGGAGGCTGGAAACACCATATATTTT. Translation: CASSPQGEAGNTIYF.

This sequence joins TRBV19 and TRBJ2-3, with 10 bases identical to TRBD1. The trim removed 1 base at V and 5 bases at J, leaving 3 bases unmatched. Germline-derived CDR1 and CDR2 are LNHDA and SQIVND (reference sequence). This CDR3 region has 15 residues. CDR3 region: CASSIGDRGQDTQYF. The CDR3 DNA follows: TGTGCCAGTAGTATAGGGGACAGGGGACAAGATACGCAGTATTTT.

The chain carries TRBV20-1 and TRBJ2-7, with 14 bases identical to TRBD2. The junction had 5 bases not matched to a gene; V was cut back by 3 bases and J by 4 bases. CDR1 and CDR2 (germline): DFQATT, SNEGSKA (reference sequence). The CDR3 totals 15 residues. The CDR3 sequence: CSASAGTSGSYEQYF. CDR3 nucleotide sequence: TGCAGTGCTAGTGCCGGGACTAGCGGGAGTTACGAGCAGTACTTC.

This chain joins TRBV5-6 and TRBJ1-1; the D is unclear. CDR1 is SGHDT, CDR2 YYEEEE, per germline. The V end lost 2 bases, the J end lost 0 bases, and 8 bases lay between the germline ends. The CDR3 covers 14 residues. The CDR3 nucleotides read TGTGCCAGCAGCTTTAGTGTCATGAACACTGAAGCTTTCTTT. Protein: CASSFSVMNTEAFF.

This chain connects TRBV11-3 to TRBJ1-3, with TRBD1 matching over 7 bases. This CDR3 is built from 18 residues. With V trimmed by 5 bases and J by 0 bases, 13 bases remained unmatched. CDR1 and CDR2 from the germline V gene are SGHNT and YENEEA. This CDR3 is CASSRRTGGAHSGNTIYF. CDR3 sequence (DNA): TGTGCCAGCAGCCGAAGGACAGGAGGGGCTCACTCTGGAAACACCATATATTTT.

This clone came up once. The chain uses TRBV6-1 and TRBJ1-2; 7 bases fit TRBD1. Germline CDR1 is MNHNS and CDR2 is SASEGT. J gave up 0 bases and V 1 base, and 2 bases lay outside the gene matches. The CDR3 totals 15 residues. The CDR3 spells CASSEGQGANYGYTF. DNA of the CDR3: TGTGCCAGCAGTGAAGGACAGGGAGCTAACTATGGCTACACCTTC.

This clone appeared a single time. The chain is built from TRBV3-1 (or the pseudogene TRBV3-2) and TRBJ2-1, with 9 nucleotides matching TRBD2. V gave up 3 bases and J gave up 8 bases; unmatched junction bases: 17. Germline V gives CDR1 LGHDT, CDR2 YNNKEL (reference sequence). This CDR3 contains 18 residues. The CDR3 DNA follows: TGTGCCAGCAGCCAGGGCCCATTGGGGGCTAGCGGGAACTATGAGCAGTTCTTC. It is translated as CASSQGPLGASGNYEQFF.

V is TRBV18 and J is TRBJ1-6, with D unclear. The CDR3 has 14 residues. Germline V gives CDR1 KGHSH, CDR2 LQKENI. V was cut by 2 bases and J by 7 bases, with 9 bases left in between. CDR3 DNA: TGTGCCAGCTCACCAGGGTCGGGGAATTCACCCCTCCACTTT. Amino acid sequence: CASSPGSGNSPLHF.

The rearrangement uses TRBV7-9 and TRBJ1-2; D is ambiguous. CDR3 size: 17 residues. CDR1 and CDR2 (germline): SEHNR, FQNEAQ (reference sequence). V was shortened by 6 bases and J by 7 bases, with 27 bases between the two germline ends. This CDR3 reads CASRNMTLFRPEGGYTF. Written as DNA, the CDR3 is TGTGCCAGCAGAAACATGACCCTTTTCAGGCCCGAGGGTGGCTACACCTTC.

The chain links TRBV2 to TRBJ1-5; tentatively, D is TRBD1 (6 bases). Per germline, CDR1 SNHLY and CDR2 FYNNEI. V gave up 6 bases and J gave up 3 bases, with 12 bases separating them. The CDR3 has 14 amino acids. In DNA, the CDR3 is TGTGCCAGCAGGGACACAGGGTCCAATCAGCCCCAGCATTTT. It encodes CASRDTGSNQPQHF.

This rearrangement joins TRBV6-6 to TRBJ1-1; 8 nucleotides line up with TRBD1. The CDR3 length is 15 residues. V shed 7 bases, J shed 0 bases, and the junction held 7 bases outside the gene matches. CDR1 and CDR2 (germline): MNHNY, SVGAGI (reference sequence). The CDR3 DNA follows: TGTGCCAGCAAAGACAGGGGTGCCTTGAACACTGAAGCTTTCTTT. As protein: CASKDRGALNTEAFF.

The chain links TRBV27 to TRBJ2-2; D not certain. The germline CDR1 and CDR2 sequences are MNHEY and SMNVEV (reference sequence). This CDR3 comprises 13 residues. V was trimmed by 3 bases and J by 1 base, leaving 3 bases between them. CDR3 nucleotides: TGTGCCAGCAGTTTGTTGAACACCGGGGAGCTGTTTTTT. This encodes CASSLLNTGELFF.

The rearrangement links TRBV10-2 to TRBJ2-1; TRBD1 might be the D (5 bases). Trimming left V 4 bases short and J 10 bases short, with 14 bases between. The CDR3 is 13 residues long. CDR1 and CDR2 (germline): WSHSY, SAAADI. The CDR3 reads CASSADSRFEQFF. The CDR3 DNA is TGCGCCAGCAGTGCTGACAGTCGATTCGAGCAGTTCTTC.

CDR3 protein: CAISGTGVTGELFF. CDR3 coding DNA: TGTGCCATCAGTGGGACAGGGGTCACCGGGGAGCTGTTTTTT. The V gene is TRBV10-3, the J gene TRBJ2-2; 9 bases are shared with TRBD1. V lost 4 bases, J lost 4 bases, and 1 base stayed unmatched. In germline, CDR1 is ENHRY, CDR2 SYGVKD. The CDR3 sequence is 14 residues long.

The rearrangement links TRBV12-3 or TRBV12-4 to TRBJ1-3; D not certain. The CDR3 contains 13 residues. Trimming stripped 7 bases from V and 8 bases from J, with 15 bases between. CDR3 residues: CASIQGWADTIYF. The DNA for the CDR3 is TGTGCCAGCATTCAAGGGTGGGCTGACACCATATATTTT.

V is TRBV19 and J is TRBJ1-1; D remains unclear. CDR1 is LNHDA and CDR2 is SQIVND in the germline V gene (reference sequence). The CDR3 sequence is 14 residues long. Trimming removed 7 bases at V and 7 bases at J, with 19 bases between. CDR3 in amino acids: CASTHFERGSEAFF. CDR3 nucleotide sequence: TGTGCCAGTACTCATTTTGAGCGAGGGAGTGAAGCTTTCTTT.

The J gene is TRBJ1-1, the V gene TRBV28, with 8 bases fitting TRBD1. The CDR3 runs to 13 residues. Germline lookup yields CDR1 MDHEN and CDR2 SYDVKM. CDR3 DNA sequence: TGTGCGACCCAGGACAGGGTCATAAAACGGGCTTTCTTT. Protein sequence: CATQDRVIKRAFF. The complete variable domain, with remaining parts taken from reference TRBV28 and TRBJ1-1, reads DVKVTQSSRYLVKRTGEKVFLECVQDMDHENMFWYRQDPGLGLRLIYFSYDVKMKEKGDIPEGYSVSREKKERFSLILESASTNQTSMYLCATQDRVIKRAFFGQGTRLTVV.

The rearrangement links TRBV6-5 to TRBJ1-5; possible D gene TRBD1, 5 bases. This CDR3 region has 15 residues. Trimming took 6 bases from V and 1 from J, leaving 13 bases between them. The V gene's germline CDR1 is MNHEY and CDR2 SVGAGI. The CDR3 bases are TGTGCCAGCAGCCCCGGGGGTGGGAGCAATCAGCCCCAGCATTTT. This translates into CASSPGGGSNQPQHF.

The chain couples TRBV7-9 to TRBJ2-4; 7 positions match TRBD1. J was trimmed by 6 bases and V by 5 bases; bases with no gene match: 4. CDR3 length equals 13 residues. Looked up from germline, CDR1 is SEHNR and CDR2 is FQNEAQ (reference sequence). CDR3 loop: CASSPGTANIQYF. In nucleotides, the CDR3 is TGTGCCAGCAGCCCCGGGACAGCAAACATTCAGTACTTC.